The source of this TCR beta chain is a study of response to subunit inactivated influenza vaccine (dated by TCRdb to 2017 to 2018). Turning to the overall study: To follow how T cells responded to a trivalent subunit inactivated influenza vaccine, the researchers relied on deep quantitative profiling of the T cell receptor repertoire. Overall results and qualifications from the work: It was suggested by the authors that each seasonal influenza vaccination may recruit only a limited number of new T cells.

The library relied on RT-PCR. The sequencer was an Illumina HiSeq 2500. In-frame beta chains were kept once TCRdb had trimmed the public reads at Q25 with fastp and called clones with MiXCR. A single entry per CDR3 protein holds the most common genes and DNA from its merged rows. In all, the sample holds 860,000 or so distinct CDR3 sequences, and 21% of those were seen once. The ten largest clones capture around 9.6% of the sample. There are 14 amino acids in the CDR3, from cysteine to phenylalanine inclusive. The entry retains the CDR3 DNA only, 42 bases that are in frame from base 1. The germline V gene provides CDR1 ENHRY and CDR2 SYGVKD. V drops 0 bases and J drops 4 bases, leaving 9 bases in between. This clonotype occurred a few times. No cognate antigen has been identified for it. No base quality values were provided; no much bigger clone lies one nucleotide off.

The rearranged segments are TRBV10-3 and TRBJ1-2; the D segment cannot be called with confidence. The sequenced sample was PBMCs from blood, obtained 4 to 6 days after vaccination. The receptor was isolated from a man aged 50 or older who received an inactivated influenza vaccine. Donor details come from another sample of the same person, matched by shared clones. The CDR3 has the sequence CAISESSQTYGYTF. The nucleotide sequence reads as follows: TGTGCCATCAGTGAGTCGAGTCAGACCTATGGCTACACCTTC.